Each of the 24 T cell receptor beta chains below was sequenced from the same sample in a study of CD8 T cells in Susac syndrome. A quantity of roughly 0.5 to 1 ug RNA underwent reverse transcription using random hexamers. MiXCR was run by TCRdb on the immunoSEQ multiplex PCR reads, yielding one entry per CDR3 protein. The sample contains about 300,000 distinct CDR3 sequences, 75% to 85% of which appear only once. The sample comprised CD8+ T cells from PBMCs. These receptors were obtained from a human donor with multiple sclerosis.

The chain has TRBV13 and TRBJ2-2, with TRBD1 matching over 11 bases. Germline CDR1 is PRHDT and CDR2 is FYEKMQ (reference sequence). Trimming cost V 6 bases and J 7 bases; bases outside gene matches: 7. The CDR3 spans 15 residues. The CDR3 region has the DNA TGTGCCAGCAGGCAGCCGGGACAGGGGGACGGGGAGCTGTTTTTT. Its translation is CASRQPGQGDGELFF. The variable domain in full, with the rest retrieved from reference TRBV13 and TRBJ2-2, is AAGVIQSPRHLIKEKRETATLKCYPIPRHDTVYWYQQGPGQDPQFLISFYEKMQSDKGSIPDRFSAQQFSDYHSELNMSSLELGDSALYFCASRQPGQGDGELFFGEGSRLTVL.

The chain employs TRBV10-3 and TRBJ2-3; no firm D call. Germline V gene lookup returns CDR1 ENHRY and CDR2 SYGVKD. The CDR3 contains 17 residues. The ends were cut back, 4 bases at V and 0 bases at J, with 17 bases in the middle. CDR3 in amino acids: CAISGETAEISTDTQYF. The CDR3 DNA sequence: TGTGCCATCAGTGGTGAAACAGCCGAGATTAGCACAGATACGCAGTATTTT.

This clonotype showed up just a few times. The genes are TRBV20-1 and TRBJ2-7; no firm D call. The germline V gene has CDR1 DFQATT and CDR2 SNEGSKA (reference sequence). The V gene lost 4 bases and the J gene lost 0 bases, with 10 bases spanning the gap. CDR3 length equals 13 residues. The CDR3: CSAKKGISYEQYF. Written as DNA, the CDR3 is TGCAGTGCTAAAAAGGGCATCTCCTACGAGCAGTACTTC.

This chain links TRBV5-4 with TRBJ1-2; the D is unclear. V lost 0 bases and J lost 5, with 14 bases in between. This CDR3 is 15 amino acids long. Germline V lookup: CDR1 SGHNT, CDR2 YYREEE (reference sequence). CDR3 amino acids: CASSLAAGLLYGYTF. CDR3 coding DNA: TGTGCCAGCAGCTTGGCGGCAGGACTTTTATATGGCTACACCTTC. The full variable domain, its missing parts supplied by reference TRBV5-4 and TRBJ1-2, is ETGVTQSPTHLIKTRGQQVTLRCSSQSGHNTVSWYQQALGQGPQFIFQYYREEENGRGNFPPRFSGLQFPNYSSELNVNALELDDSALYLCASSLAAGLLYGYTFGSGTRLTVV.

The CDR3 here is CATSDSPPMGQFF. The CDR3 DNA is TGTGCCACCAGTGATTCGCCCCCCATGGGGCAGTTCTTC. The chain carries TRBV24-1 and TRBJ2-1; D is unclear. Germline loops: CDR1 KGHDR, CDR2 SFDVKD. The CDR3 contains 13 residues. Trimming took off 2 bases at V and 12 bases at J, with 13 bases between the two ends.

The chain combines TRBV27 with TRBJ2-7; tentatively, D is TRBD1 (6 bases). V dropped 8 bases and J dropped 2 bases, with 13 bases sitting between them. In germline, CDR1 is MNHEY, CDR2 SMNVEV (reference sequence). The CDR3 runs 13 residues. This CDR3 reads CASRPTGPYEQYF. CDR3 nucleotides: TGTGCCAGCCGCCCGACAGGTCCCTACGAGCAGTACTTC.

The chain employs TRBV25-1 and TRBJ1-5; 8 nucleotides match TRBD1. Trimming cost V 4 bases and J 6 bases; bases outside gene matches: 2. Germline V lookup: CDR1 MGHDK, CDR2 SYGVNS. This CDR3 has 13 amino acids. CDR3 in amino acids: CASSAQGAQPQHF. The CDR3 DNA reads TGTGCCAGCAGTGCCCAGGGGGCTCAGCCCCAGCATTTT.

V is TRBV2 and J is TRBJ2-2, with D maybe TRBD1 (6 bases). The CDR3 runs to 16 residues. CDR1 and CDR2 (germline): SNHLY, FYNNEI. V was cut by 3 bases and J by 6 bases, with 17 bases left in between. DNA for the CDR3: TGTGCCAGCAGTGAGGTGATCAGGGGAGTCGCCGGGGAGCTGTTTTTT. It specifies CASSEVIRGVAGELFF.

V usage is TRBV19 and J usage is TRBJ1-2, with D perhaps TRBD1 (5 bases). V gave up 10 bases and J gave up 8 bases, with 23 bases separating them. This CDR3 is built from 14 residues. Germline values: CDR1 LNHDA, CDR2 SQIVND (reference sequence). CDR3 in DNA: TGTGCCACCACCTGGGGGACGGGGCCCAGCGGCTACACCTTC. It specifies CATTWGTGPSGYTF.

This clonotype has a single count. The CDR3 sequence is CASSSSVEQYF. CDR3 coding DNA: TGTGCCAGCAGTTCTTCCGTGGAGCAGTACTTC. The J gene is TRBJ2-7, the V gene TRBV28, with D hard to call. There are 11 residues in the CDR3. Germline V CDR1 and CDR2: MDHEN, SYDVKM. Trimming stripped 4 bases from V and 7 bases from J, with 8 bases between.

The rearrangement joins TRBV28 to TRBJ2-1; TRBD2 matches 7 bases. Germline loops: CDR1 MDHEN, CDR2 SYDVKM. The CDR3 is made up of 15 amino acids. J was trimmed by 4 bases and V by 10 bases; bases with no gene match: 13. The CDR3 spells CAISFERGSYNEQFF. Here the CDR3 DNA reads TGTGCCATCTCCTTCGAGCGGGGCTCATACAATGAGCAGTTCTTC.

The chain employs TRBV27 and TRBJ1-5; 10 positions match TRBD1. Germline V lookup: CDR1 MNHEY, CDR2 SMNVEV (reference sequence). The CDR3 spans 17 residues. After removal of 2 bases from V and 4 bases from J, the junction contained 8 bases not matched to a gene. The CDR3 nucleotides read TGTGCCAGCAGTTTAGTGGGACAGGGGCCTTCAAATCAGCCCCAGCATTTT. Protein sequence: CASSLVGQGPSNQPQHF.

The chain links TRBV9 to TRBJ2-7; tentatively, D is TRBD1 or TRBD2 (5 bases each). CDR3 length: 14 residues. From germline, CDR1 is SGDLS and CDR2 YYNGEE. Deletions cut 5 bases from V and 2 bases from J, with 14 bases between. The CDR3 protein is CASSSGTSPYEQYF. Here the CDR3 DNA reads TGTGCCAGCAGTTCCGGGACGTCTCCCTACGAGCAGTACTTC. Based on the CDR3 plus reference TRBV9 and TRBJ2-7, the full variable domain is DSGVTQTPKHLITATGQRVTLRCSPRSGDLSVYWYQQSLDQGLQFLIQYYNGEERAKGNILERFSAQQFPDLHSELNLSSLELGDSALYFCASSSGTSPYEQYFGPGTRLTVT.

The V gene is TRBV7-3, the J gene TRBJ1-1; D remains ambiguous. V lost 1 base and J lost 3, with 6 bases in between. Per the germline V gene, CDR1 is SGHTA and CDR2 is FQGTGA. The CDR3 runs 13 residues. CDR3 sequence: CASSLSLYTEAFF. CDR3 nucleotide sequence: TGTGCCAGCAGCTTAAGTTTGTACACTGAAGCTTTCTTT.

About this clonotype: At one boundary the junction diverges from the germline segment, which might be a read error. This chain links TRBV7-9 with TRBJ1-4; 9 positions agree with TRBD1. Germline CDR1 reads SEHNR; CDR2 reads FQNEAQ (reference sequence). The CDR3 loop spans 17 amino acids. The CDR3 spells CASSPDRGKEANGKLFF. In DNA form, the CDR3 reads TGTGCCAGCAGCCCGGACAGGGGAAAGGAGGCTAATGGAAAACTGTTTTTT.

This sequence joins TRBV18 and TRBJ1-2; the D is unclear. V dropped 2 bases and J dropped 2 bases, with 9 bases sitting between them. This CDR3 region has 14 residues. Germline lookup yields CDR1 KGHSH and CDR2 LQKENI. DNA for the CDR3: TGTGCCAGCTCACCAAGGGATCCCAACTATGGCTACACCTTC. Its translation is CASSPRDPNYGYTF.

The V and J genes are TRBV9 and TRBJ2-7; the match to TRBD2 covers 7 bases. Germline V gene lookup returns CDR1 SGDLS and CDR2 YYNGEE. There are 15 residues in the CDR3. The V gene end was trimmed by 4 bases and the J gene end by 0 bases; junction bases not matched to a gene: 7. CDR3 sequence (DNA): TGTGCCAGCAGCCCAAGCGGGGAAGCCTCCTACGAGCAGTACTTC. As protein: CASSPSGEASYEQYF.

Remarks on this clonotype: The germline gene is not matched at one end of the junction; a read error may be the cause. The J gene is TRBJ2-1, the V gene TRBV28, with D hard to call. The CDR3 has 11 amino acids. Germline V gives CDR1 MDHEN, CDR2 SYDVKM. CDR3: CATSWSGEQFF. DNA of the CDR3: TGTGCCACCAGTTGGAGTGGCGAGCAGTTCTTC.

The genes are TRBV4-2 and TRBJ2-7, with 7 nucleotides matching TRBD2. Trimming took 1 base from V and 5 from J; bases not matched to a gene: 8. CDR1 LGHNA and CDR2 YNFKEQ come from the germline V gene. This CDR3 has 15 amino acids. The CDR3 nucleotides read TGTGCCAGCAGCCAAGTGGGGAGGGTCCCCCACGAGCAGTACTTC. This gives the protein CASSQVGRVPHEQYF.

This rearrangement joins TRBV4-1 to TRBJ1-1, with a tentative D call TRBD1 (6 bases). V shed 4 bases and J shed 7 bases, with 19 bases lying between them. Germline V lookup: CDR1 MGHRA, CDR2 YSYEKL. There are 15 residues in the CDR3. CDR3 sequence reads: CASSRTGGGYDEAFF. CDR3 in DNA: TGCGCCAGCAGCCGCACCGGAGGGGGTTACGATGAAGCTTTCTTT.

The chain carries TRBV12-3 or TRBV12-4 and TRBJ2-7; 11 bases agree with TRBD2. CDR3 size: 16 residues. The V gene end was trimmed by 5 bases and the J gene end by 4 bases; junction bases not matched to a gene: 10. The CDR3 nucleotides read TGTGCCAGCAGTCTACACAAGGGACTAGCGGCGTACGAGCAGTACTTC. This encodes CASSLHKGLAAYEQYF.

V usage is TRBV12-3 or TRBV12-4 and J usage is TRBJ2-7, with 11 bases that match TRBD2. V dropped 3 bases and J dropped 3; count of bases not matched to a gene: 7. CDR3 length: 16 amino acids. DNA of the CDR3: TGTGCCAGCAGTTTTCTAGCGGGAGGCACTATCTACGAGCAGTACTTC. Protein product: CASSFLAGGTIYEQYF.

This clonotype occurred a few times. The V gene is TRBV6-1, the J gene TRBJ1-1; perhaps TRBD1 as D (5 bases). The germline V gene has CDR1 MNHNS and CDR2 SASEGT. V was trimmed by 8 bases and J by 6 bases, leaving 13 bases between them. The CDR3 length is 12 residues. The CDR3 sequence: CASAPVGAEAFF. The DNA of the CDR3 is TGTGCCAGCGCCCCCGTGGGGGCTGAAGCTTTCTTT.

This rearrangement joins TRBV20-1 to TRBJ2-1; D ambiguous. V was cut by 6 bases and J by 8 bases, with 11 bases left in between. Germline V lookup: CDR1 DFQATT, CDR2 SNEGSKA (reference sequence). This CDR3 comprises 11 residues. The CDR3 DNA reads TGCAGTGCGTTCTCCCCTTATGAGCAGTTCTTC. Protein product: CSAFSPYEQFF.